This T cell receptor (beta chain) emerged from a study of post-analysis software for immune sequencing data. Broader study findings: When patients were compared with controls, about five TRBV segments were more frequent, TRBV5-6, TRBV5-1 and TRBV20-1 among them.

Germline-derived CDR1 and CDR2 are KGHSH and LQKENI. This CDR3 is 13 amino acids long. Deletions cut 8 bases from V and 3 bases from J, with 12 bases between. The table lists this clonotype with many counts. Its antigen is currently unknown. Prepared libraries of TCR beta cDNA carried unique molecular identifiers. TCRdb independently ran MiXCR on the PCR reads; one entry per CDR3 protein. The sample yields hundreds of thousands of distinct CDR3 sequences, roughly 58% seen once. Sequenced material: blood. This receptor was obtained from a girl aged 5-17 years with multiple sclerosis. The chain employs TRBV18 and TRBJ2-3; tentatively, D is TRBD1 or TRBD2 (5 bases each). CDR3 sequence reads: CASSPGSTDTQYF. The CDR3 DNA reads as TGTGCCAGCAGCCCAGGGAGTACAGATACGCAGTATTTT.